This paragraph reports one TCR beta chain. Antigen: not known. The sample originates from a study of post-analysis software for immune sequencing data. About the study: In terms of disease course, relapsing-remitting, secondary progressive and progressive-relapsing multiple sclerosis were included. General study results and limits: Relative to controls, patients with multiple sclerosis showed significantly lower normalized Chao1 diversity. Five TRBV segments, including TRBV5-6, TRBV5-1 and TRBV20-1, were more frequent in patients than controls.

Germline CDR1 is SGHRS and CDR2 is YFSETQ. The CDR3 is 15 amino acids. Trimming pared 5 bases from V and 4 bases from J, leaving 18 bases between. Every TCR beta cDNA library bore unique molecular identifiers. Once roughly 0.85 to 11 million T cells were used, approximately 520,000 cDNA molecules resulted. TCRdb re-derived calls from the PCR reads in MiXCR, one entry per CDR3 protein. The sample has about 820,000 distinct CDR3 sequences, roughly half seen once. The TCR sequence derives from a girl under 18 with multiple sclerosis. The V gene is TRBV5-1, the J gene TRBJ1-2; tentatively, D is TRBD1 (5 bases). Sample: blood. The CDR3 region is CASSLDPTGSYGYTF. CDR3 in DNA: TGCGCCAGCAGTCTCGACCCCACAGGCTCCTATGGCTACACCTTC.